This T cell receptor beta chain was obtained from a study of PD-1 blockade in classical Hodgkin lymphoma. Overall study context: Patients in the cohort were put on intravenous nivolumab, 3 mg/kg every 2 weeks. Study findings and constraints: CD8+ TCR diversity did not rise significantly by C4D1, unlike CD4+. In newly diagnosed patients, baseline TCR diversity was reportedly below that of healthy donors.

Measured with immunoSEQ multiplex PCR; TCRdb has only the in-frame clones, and not every one. Of about 85,000 clones listed, 80% to 95% are singletons. The CDR3 covers 14 residues. CDR1 and CDR2 from the germline V gene are MNHNS and SASEGT. Every one of the patients relapsed after autologous stem cell transplantation (brentuximab vedotin exposure was variable). Complete response, partial response or progressive disease constituted the best response categories observed. As concerns this clone: The antigen remains unidentified.

The chain joins TRBV6-1 to TRBJ2-5, with 12 bases that match TRBD2. The end of the DNA fits TRBJ2-7 better, so the J call may be wrong. The sequencing used peripheral blood mononuclear cells (PBMCs), collected before the second cycle of nivolumab. The source of this sequence is a human donor with classical Hodgkin lymphoma. The CDR3 spells CASSRLAGVNEQYF. CDR3 nucleotides: TGTGCCAGCAGCCGACTAGCGGGAGTTAACGAGCAGTACTTC.